Listed below are T cell receptor beta chains from one sample, sequenced in a study of PD-1 blockade in classical Hodgkin lymphoma. TCRdb keeps only in-frame clones here, not all; method: immunoSEQ multiplex PCR. Here the sample spans 25,000 to 30,000 clones, around 77% being singletons. The source was peripheral blood mononuclear cells (PBMCs), collected before the fourth cycle of nivolumab. The receptors shown here come from a human donor with classical Hodgkin lymphoma. Each CDR3 is given with its conserved first and last residue. Each record gives: CDR3 length, J gene, V gene, CDR3 protein.

15 TRBJ1-1 TRBV5-1 CASSNGQGPNTEAFF
12 TRBJ2-5 TRBV28 CASSFRGSTQYF
16 TRBJ2-1 TRBV27 CASSRLAGATYNEQFF
12 TRBJ1-1 TRBV6-1 CASSERGVEAFF
14 TRBJ1-5 TRBV25-1 CASSSQGEGQPQHF
16 TRBJ2-1 TRBV7-6 CASSSEAGPSYNEQFF
15 TRBJ2-4 TRBV29-1 CSVEGATSAPNIQYF
15 TRBJ2-1 TRBV7-8 CASSFGSLMHNEQFF
15 TRBJ2-2 TRBV2 CASKITGGNTGELFF
15 TRBJ2-3 TRBV7-6 CASSLGTGVSDTQYF
14 TRBJ1-3 TRBV28 CASRSTGAGNTIYF
15 TRBJ1-3 TRBV14 CASSLAGRTGNTIYF
13 TRBJ2-7 TRBV10-3 CAISGGSYYEQYF
13 TRBJ2-3 TRBV25-1 CASGGLAPATQYF
13 TRBJ2-7 TRBV18 CASSPRFTHEQYF
10 TRBJ2-5 TRBV25-1 CASREETQYF
13 TRBJ2-7 TRBV7-8 CASSLISTYEQYF
15 TRBJ1-1 TRBV9 CASSVVGTPNTEAFF
13 TRBJ2-1 TRBV28 CASSLGGRAEQFF
17 TRBJ2-2 TRBV19 CASSRRQGNANTGELFF
14 TRBJ2-7 TRBV6-5 CASSRTSGGYEQYF
14 TRBJ1-2 TRBV5-1 CASSQRDHPNDYTF
14 TRBJ2-2 TRBV6-1 CASDLLANTGELFF
13 TRBJ1-3 TRBV19 CASTFLSGNTIYF
14 TRBJ2-7 TRBV7-9 CASSGSVEAYEQYF
14 TRBJ1-6 TRBV15 CATSRDLSNSPLHF
14 TRBJ1-3 TRBV9 CASSRDSSGNTIYF
12 TRBJ1-2 TRBV28 CASSLTGYGYTF
15 TRBJ2-1 TRBV4-1 CASSQGSSSYNEQFF
16 TRBJ2-5 TRBV6-5 CASSYSRQGDQETQYF
15 TRBJ1-5 TRBV19 CASSISRDQRQPQHF
15 TRBJ2-5 TRBV27 CASSRRLGEEETQYF
17 TRBJ2-1 TRBV15 CATSRDEKTSYYNEQFF
16 TRBJ2-5 TRBV11-2 CASSSPGLAGAETQYF
14 TRBJ2-7 TRBV5-8 CASSPGQGFYEQYF
16 TRBJ1-5 TRBV19 CASSIPRSVGNQPQHF
14 TRBJ2-1 TRBV7-2 CASSLVGRGDEQFF